Described below is a single T cell receptor beta chain sequence and its context. The antigen remains unidentified. The data belong to a study of T-cell reconstitution after alpha-beta-depleted transplantation in children. Germline CDR1 MNHEY, CDR2 SMNVEV (reference sequence). V lost 8 bases and J lost 5; bases outside the gene matches: 6. CDR3 size: 13 residues. Construction of the TCRbeta library involved unique molecular identifiers. One entry per CDR3 protein, called by TCRdb with MiXCR from the PCR reads. In the table there are a few hundred thousand distinct CDR3 sequences, around two fifths of which are singletons. Regarding the study as a whole: Several hundred expanded graft clones reportedly were the source of alpha-beta T cells about two months after transplant. Surviving recipient T cells and intrathymic progenitors accounted for some patients' high TCRbeta diversity at day 60. It was newly produced T cells that mostly accounted for T-cell counts and diversity one year after transplant.

The sequenced sample was PBMCs, obtained before TCRalphabeta/CD19-depleted stem cell transplant. The V and J genes are TRBV27 and TRBJ2-3; 8 nucleotides align to TRBD1. The sequence came from a girl aged 2 to 10 with aplastic anemia, due to receive a stem cell transplant. CDR3 loop: CASQRQGLDTQYF. DNA of the CDR3: TGTGCCAGCCAAAGACAGGGGCTAGATACGCAGTATTTT.